These T cell receptor beta chains were read from a single sample in a study of T cell responses to AZD1222 COVID-19 vaccine. TCRdb's table, derived via immunoSEQ multiplex PCR, lists solely in-frame clones and lacks some. The sample carries 120,000 or so clones, roughly 91% recorded once. The material sequenced was peripheral blood, taken 28 days after the second AZD1222 dose. The source is an adult who received the AZD1222 COVID-19 vaccine. CDR3s include the opening cysteine and the closing phenylalanine or tryptophan. A D gene is named only where the DNA matches it firmly. Clone size is not always given. Where it is, it says once, few, many or a class for expanded clones.

J	V	D	size	DNA	CDR3
TRBJ1-5	TRBV7-2	-	-	TGTGCCAGCAGCCCTCCGGTTGGAGGCCCTCAGCCCCAGCATTTT	CASSPPVGGPQPQHF
TRBJ1-1	TRBV9	TRBD1	-	TGTGCCAGCAGCGTAGACCAGGGGGGTGTCGCTTTCTTT	CASSVDQGGVAFF
TRBJ2-7	TRBV5-6	-	-	TGTGCCAGCAGCTTCACGGGGAGTGCCTACGAGCAGTACTTC	CASSFTGSAYEQYF
TRBJ2-4	TRBV6-1	-	-	TGTGCCAGCAGTGAGGATGCCAAAAACATTCAGTACTTC	CASSEDAKNIQYF
TRBJ2-1	TRBV20-1	TRBD1	-	TGCAGTGCTAGTAGACAGGGGTTTAGGGCCGAGCAGTTCTTC	CSASRQGFRAEQFF
TRBJ2-5	TRBV5-1	-	-	TGCGCCAGCAGCTTGGGGCGTAGTGGATGGGAGACCCAGTACTTC	CASSLGRSGWETQYF
TRBJ2-2	TRBV4-3	TRBD2	-	TGCGCCAGCAGCCAAGATGCGGGAGTATGGACCGGGGAGCTGTTTTTT	CASSQDAGVWTGELFF
TRBJ2-7	TRBV28	-	-	TGTGCCAGCAGTTTGGGGGCCTATCTCTACGAGCAGTACTTC	CASSLGAYLYEQYF
TRBJ2-7	TRBV6-5	TRBD1	-	TGTGCCAGCAGTTACCAGGGGGTGGGCTACGAGCAGTACTTC	CASSYQGVGYEQYF
TRBJ2-1	TRBV7-9	TRBD2	-	TGTGCCAGCTCTGCTGCGGGAGGCTACAATGAGCAGTTCTTC	CASSAAGGYNEQFF
TRBJ2-5	TRBV6-2/TRBV6-3	-	-	TGTGCCAGCAGCCGACCGGGGAGGAAAGAGACCCAGTACTTC	CASSRPGRKETQYF
TRBJ1-4	TRBV5-1	-	-	TGCGCCAGCAGCTTGAGGGCGGAGGATGAAAAACTGTTTTTT	CASSLRAEDEKLFF
TRBJ2-2	TRBV4-3	-	-	TGCGCCAGCAGCCAAGGTAGCCCAAAATCCGCGAACACCGGGGAGCTGTTTTTT	CASSQGSPKSANTGELFF
TRBJ1-2	TRBV14	TRBD1	-	TGTGCCAGCAGCCCTAACATGCCGGGACAGGGGTATGGCTACACCTTC	CASSPNMPGQGYGYTF
TRBJ2-2	TRBV10-3	-	-	TGTGCCATCAGTGAGATTCGGCAGGGGAACACCGGGGAGCTGTTTTTT	CAISEIRQGNTGELFF
TRBJ1-2	TRBV5-1	TRBD1	-	TGCGCCAGCAGCTCTACCGGGACAGGGAACTATGGCTACACCTTC	CASSSTGTGNYGYTF
TRBJ1-1	TRBV2	-	-	TGTGCCAGCAGCGGATGGACTGGAGGGAACACTGAAGCTTTCTTT	CASSGWTGGNTEAFF
TRBJ2-3	TRBV29-1	TRBD1	-	TGCAGCGTTGCCCTGTTGGCAGGGGGCCTCACAGATACGCAGTATTTT	CSVALLAGGLTDTQYF
TRBJ2-3	TRBV4-3	-	-	TGCGCCAGCAGCCAATCTCGGTCTGGAGCTAATACGCAGTATTTT	CASSQSRSGANTQYF
TRBJ2-5	TRBV28	-	-	TGTGCCAGCAGTTTAGGGGTCCAAGAGACCCAGTACTTC	CASSLGVQETQYF
TRBJ1-1	TRBV4-3	-	-	TGCGCCAGCAGCCAAGATCTTGGGAAGGCAGCTTTCTTT	CASSQDLGKAAFF
TRBJ2-7	TRBV21-1	-	-	TGTGCCAGCAGCACCTATGACTCGGGGGGGAACTCCTACGAGCAGTACTTC	CASSTYDSGGNSYEQYF
TRBJ2-3	TRBV6-2/TRBV6-3	TRBD1	-	TGTGCCAGCAGTAAACAGGGGGCCCCCGATACGCAGTATTTT	CASSKQGAPDTQYF
TRBJ2-2	TRBV6-5	-	-	TGTGCCAGCAGTTTTGGGACTTACACCGGGGAGCTGTTTTTT	CASSFGTYTGELFF
TRBJ2-5	TRBV5-4	TRBD1	-	TGTGCCAGCAGCCTAGGGGTAGGGACAGGGCGCCAAGAGACCCAGTACTTC	CASSLGVGTGRQETQYF
TRBJ1-4	TRBV11-2	TRBD1	-	TGTGCCAGCAGCTTACGGACAGGCCTAAATGAAAAACTGTTTTTT	CASSLRTGLNEKLFF
TRBJ2-1	TRBV7-9	-	-	TGTGCCAGCCTTAATTCGAAGGGGGGTGGGAACAATGAGCAGTTCTTC	CASLNSKGGGNNEQFF
TRBJ1-5	TRBV19	-	once	TGTGCCAGTGGAGGGAGTCAGCCCCAGCATTTT	CASGGSQPQHF
TRBJ1-3	TRBV19	TRBD1	-	TGTGCCAGTAGTCAAAACAGGGGCAGTGCTGGAAACACCATATATTTT	CASSQNRGSAGNTIYF
TRBJ1-1	TRBV6-1	-	-	TGTGCCAGCAGTGAACGCCCGGGTGGGGCTTTCTTT	CASSERPGGAFF
TRBJ1-1	TRBV4-3	-	-	TGCGCCAGCAGCCCAGGCAGGGGACTCATGAACACTGAAGCTTTCTTT	CASSPGRGLMNTEAFF
TRBJ1-3	TRBV7-2	-	-	TGTGCCAGCAGCCCAGCGGGCGCCTCTGGAAACACCATATATTTT	CASSPAGASGNTIYF
TRBJ2-1	TRBV6-5	-	-	TGTGCCAGCAGTTTCCGGGACCTCATCTACAATGAGCAGTTCTTC	CASSFRDLIYNEQFF
TRBJ2-3	TRBV2	-	-	TGTGCCAGCAGTGGGGCGGGGACCACAGATACGCAGTATTTT	CASSGAGTTDTQYF
TRBJ1-6	TRBV7-9	-	-	TGTGCCAGCAGCTTAGACCTGGACAGTTCACCCCTCCACTTT	CASSLDLDSSPLHF
TRBJ1-2	TRBV27	TRBD1	-	TGTGCCAGCCTTGGCCAGGGGGATGGCTACACCTTC	CASLGQGDGYTF
TRBJ1-2	TRBV6-5	TRBD1	-	TGTGCCAGCAGTCCATGGACAGGGCAAGCAGTCGGCTACACCTTC	CASSPWTGQAVGYTF
TRBJ1-1	TRBV29-1	-	-	TGCAGCGCGGGGGGGTACGGCACTGAAGCTTTCTTT	CSAGGYGTEAFF
TRBJ1-5	TRBV28	-	-	TGTGCCAGCAGTCCGCGTTGGGGTGGGAGTGGTCAGCCCCAGCATTTT	CASSPRWGGSGQPQHF
TRBJ1-1	TRBV29-1	TRBD1	-	TGCAGCGTGAAAGGCTTACAGGGGGCGGGCCTTTTGGAAGCTTTCTTT	CSVKGLQGAGLLEAFF
TRBJ2-7	TRBV6-1	-	-	TGTGCCAGCAGTTATCGACAGGTCTACGAGCAGTACTTC	CASSYRQVYEQYF
TRBJ1-5	TRBV6-6	-	-	TGTGCCAGCAGTTACGACGGGCAGGGAAGTCAGCCCCAGCATTTT	CASSYDGQGSQPQHF
TRBJ2-7	TRBV7-9	-	once	TGTGCCAGCAGCTTCAATCCCCGTCGGGACAAGATCTCCTACGAGCAGTACTTC	CASSFNPRRDKISYEQYF
TRBJ2-7	TRBV6-2/TRBV6-3	-	-	TGTGCCAGCAGCCCCACAGGGATCGAGCAGTACTTC	CASSPTGIEQYF
TRBJ2-3	TRBV2	-	-	TGTGCCAGCAGTGGAAGCGTCGCAGATACGCAGTATTTT	CASSGSVADTQYF